The TCR beta chain described here comes from a study of cytomegalovirus exposure and HLA in healthy donors. 60 Vbeta and 13 Jbeta primers were used in PCR. The protocol was immunoSEQ multiplex PCR, while the TCRdb copy is restricted to in-frame clones and leaves out a portion. The sample yields approximately 100,000 clones, approximately 71% seen once. Notes on the study in general: Both high specificity and high sensitivity reportedly marked the classifier's diagnosis of cytomegalovirus status. Later analysis revealed greater clonal expansion in HLA-associated TCR beta chains than in equally common others. Most of the CMV-associated TCR beta chains (in a later analysis) appeared to be HLA-restricted.

Concerning this clone: The antigen is undetermined.

The study sampled nominally healthy donors, though unrecorded immune exposures were likely. This sequence originates from a woman in her 70s in good health and CMV-seropositive. Sequenced sample: PBMCs.

The CDR3 is CASSPRTGGVGEQYF. CDR3 DNA: TGTGCCAGTAGTCCAAGGACAGGGGGTGTCGGCGAGCAGTACTTC. This chain links TRBV19 with TRBJ2-7; 10 bases agree with TRBD1. The germline CDR1 and CDR2 sequences are LNHDA and SQIVND (reference sequence). The CDR3 totals 15 residues. The V segment lost 5 bases and the J segment 6 bases; nucleotides outside the gene matches: 10. The entire variable domain, with the rest obtained from reference TRBV19 and TRBJ2-7, is as follows: DGGITQSPKYLFRKEGQNVTLSCEQNLNHDAMYWYRQDPGQGLRLIYYSQIVNDFQKGDIAEGYSVSREKKESFPLTVTSAQKNPTAFYLCASSPRTGGVGEQYFGPGTRLTVT.